This entry describes one T cell receptor (beta chain). Its antigen is unknown. The input lacks base qualities; no much larger clone sits a single base away. This record comes from a study of cytomegalovirus exposure and HLA in healthy donors (dated by TCRdb to about 2017). Concerning the study at large: An earlier analysis of about 530 of the donors reported approximately 300 Gb of sequence data and some 110 million unique TCR beta sequences obtained from roughly 180 million T cells. Of the 398 genotyped donors, over 70% fell in the genetic ancestry cluster associated with self-reported Caucasian donors. The study used immunosequencing to profile the T cell repertoires of some 600 subjects and linked those repertoires to cytomegalovirus serostatus. About 300 gigabases of sequencing data and approximately 92 million unique TCR sequences made up an early release that covered over 550 HLA-typed donors. The study combined high-throughput TCR immunosequencing, statistical association of individual TCRs with disease status, and machine learning to predict cytomegalovirus infection status. In the later analysis, no new phenotypic data were used to find candidate immune exposures; instead, reliance was placed on TCR beta sequences and their occurrence across donors. A handful of DR-DQ haplotypes were handled as single units for association and clustering because linkage in the cohort was strong. A later analysis re-analyzed previously published TCR beta repertoires from 666 donors and added high-resolution HLA genotyping to study TCR occurrence patterns. A later genetic analysis took genome-wide SNP genotypes for about three fifths of the roughly 700 donors and used that subset as a discovery cohort. Besides the first cohort of roughly 660 subjects, a separate validation cohort made up of over 100 different subjects was used. Both class I and class II loci were covered by HLA typing, at four-digit resolution. Among some 410 genotyped donors of the cohort, an average of about 220,000 unique TCR beta nucleotide sequences was sequenced per donor, of which about 18% were non-productive. The number of donors typed differed by locus, with 629-630 for A, B, C, DRB1 and DQB1, around 500 for DQA1, 600 to 610 for DPA1, and some 450 for DPB1. The aim of the study was to test whether cataloging public T cell receptors could identify signatures of past pathogen exposure. Every repertoire in the discovery cohort had been generated on one and the same sequencing platform. To decide whether each TCR beta V gene segment behaved as functional or pseudogenic, an earlier analysis of some 540 of the donors relied on high-throughput TCR beta sequencing. Donor age, sex, ethnicity and CMV serostatus were compiled alongside the repertoire data.

The method was the immunoSEQ multiplex PCR assay. The multiplex PCR relied on a mix of 60 forward primers for TCR Vbeta segments and 13 reverse primers for TCR Jbeta segments. The CDR3 region of rearranged TCR beta genes was amplified from genomic DNA by a multiplex PCR assay. The amplified TCR beta libraries were sequenced on the Illumina HiSeq System as 87-base-pair reads. The authors' pipeline ran thus. A later analysis counted 75 million to 100 million unique TCR beta chains across the 690 or so repertoires, and 9.5 million to 11 million of these chains were shared by at least two donors. Raw reads were error-corrected and collapsed into unique sequences with a nearest-neighbor algorithm that merged closely related sequences to remove PCR and sequencing errors. To assign V, D and J gene segments, CDR3 sequences were aligned to IMGT reference sequences. For a sequence to be retained, a match of at least six nucleotides was required to both a V gene segment and a J gene segment. A rearrangement was called productive if the CDR3 had no stop codons and remained in frame with V and J, and every other rearrangement was called non-productive. CDR3 was defined by IMGT convention, running from the second conserved V-encoded cysteine to the conserved J-encoded phenylalanine. In an earlier analysis of roughly 580 of the donors, sequences lacking an unambiguous match to a single V gene segment were excluded. In an earlier analysis of a few hundred of the donors, V segments were called functional above 56.7% productive rearrangements and were called segregating when the between-donor standard deviation exceeded 5%. A statistical classification framework was developed to diagnose cytomegalovirus status using the catalog of TCR beta chain sequences. In a later analysis, TCR nucleotide sequences were compared against IMGT/GENE-DB human TR gene sequences so that V and J genes could be assigned. A later analysis assigned CDR3 sequences and most-parsimonious VDJ recombination scenarios with the TCRdist pipeline. In a later analysis, each TCR beta chain was defined by its CDR3 amino acid sequence together with its V-gene family, and reads lacking a unique V-gene family were excluded. To address suspected cross-contamination and a sequencing artifact, a later analysis removed approximately 600 highly shared, low-generation-probability nucleotide sequences. For each public chain, a later analysis derived a clonal expansion index from normalized ranks of inferred template counts within each repertoire. In a later analysis, generation probabilities were computed using a VDJ recombination model fitted to out-of-frame rearrangements, and the results were checked against IGoR. In a later analysis, TCR-TCR, TCR-HLA and TCR-CMV co-occurrence was scored with hypergeometric tests, and a repertoire-size bias correction was applied to TCR pairs. A later analysis estimated false discovery rates by permuting HLA or CMV assignments 20 times. In a later analysis, co-occurring TCRs were grouped using DBSCAN, and TCRdist sequence similarity was added for clustering within HLA-allele-positive subsets. For co-occurrence clustering, repertoires with fewer than 30,000 or more than 120,000 public chains were excluded, along with about five repertoires with anomalous nucleotide sharing. The immuneACCESS repertoire file appears here via TCRdb, limited to in-frame rearrangements. These files lack a portion of the clones; in checked studies, under half of the deficit traces to unresolved V genes, and the cause of the others is not known. V, J and clone size reflect that table, while D and trimming were determined from the DNA. The sample records about 160,000 clones, roughly 80% of which are singletons. The leading ten clones occupy around 3.1% of the sample.

In total, 666 healthy bone marrow donors made up the cohort. Cohort members were all nominally healthy when sampled, although unrecorded immune exposures were likely present. The donor tested CMV seronegative and was one of the 352 seronegative cohort members. Each donor provided a peripheral blood sample, and peripheral blood mononuclear cells were used for TCR beta sequencing. The Qiagen DNeasy Blood Extraction Kit was used to extract genomic DNA from the blood cell samples. The CDR3 measures 15 amino acids from cysteine to phenylalanine. Left in the record is the CDR3 DNA by itself, 45 bases read in frame from the first base. Per the germline V gene, SNHLY is the CDR1 and FYNNEI is the CDR2. The trim is 4 bases for V and 1 base for J, with a gap of 12 bases between the germline ends. Study-wide findings and limitations: Correlated functional status among segregating V segments might reflect linkage disequilibrium, but an unknown experimental factor could not be ruled out. CMV serostatus was the only immune exposure information available for the cohort. In a later analysis, HLA-associated TCR beta chains were found to be more clonally expanded and to have lower generation probabilities than equally common non-associated chains. Strong co-occurrence of HLA alleles, especially DR and DQ, made assigning TCR associations to individual alleles difficult. The sequencing pipeline was judged likely to have produced a cluster of highly shared sequence variants as a technical artifact. Some IMGT-functional V segments, including TRBV6-2 and TRBV6-3, could not be told apart with the 87-base-pair reads, so those segments were excluded. While some public TCRs were present in many individuals, most TCR sequences turned up only very rarely across donors. A later genetic analysis associated a missense DCLRE1C variant with V-gene and J-gene trimming of TCR beta chains, and an independent cohort replicated the association. Cytomegalovirus status was reported to be diagnosed by the classifier with high specificity and sensitivity in both the original and validation cohorts. In an earlier analysis of some 550 of the donors, most TCR beta V segments were observed in productive rearrangements about 87% or about 30% of the time, broadly matching IMGT annotations. In a later analysis, some 18,000 TCR beta sequences were associated with specific HLA alleles at a false discovery rate of 0.05. A total of fewer than 200 TCR beta chains were listed by the study as associated with cytomegalovirus. A later analysis reported that several top co-occurrence clusters appeared linked to parvovirus B19, influenza, CMV and Epstein-Barr virus. The presence/absence analyses assumed that sequencing depth was roughly uniform across donors, and that assumption may not be true. Only TCR beta chains were sequenced in this cohort, and the absence of alpha or paired-chain data limited detectable features. Because counts were too low, roughly 16 rarely observed V segments, including chromosome 9 orphons, were excluded from the earlier analysis of 500 to 700 of the donors. A few of the identified cytomegalovirus-associated TCR beta chains were confirmed in vitro to be specific for cytomegalovirus antigens. According to a later analysis, TCR association rates differed among HLA loci, with DRB1 alleles showing the most associated TCRs and HLA-C alleles showing the fewest. Because some donors lacked HLA typing at each locus, the association tests relied only on the typed subset. It was suggested by the authors that the approach could potentially be generalized to other disease states and immunological phenotypes. Most CMV-associated TCR beta chains appeared to be HLA-restricted in a later analysis, and the HLA associations seemed to be driven largely by CMV exposure. A further reported finding was that TCR beta sequences accurately predicted the HLA-A and HLA-B alleles for most subjects in the first cohort. In a later genetic analysis, fewer N-insertions in productive TCRs were reported among donors in an Asian-associated ancestry cluster than the approximately 630-donor mean.

The specimen sequenced was PBMCs. This TCR derives from a woman in her forties in good health and CMV-seronegative. Here the chain combines TRBV2 and TRBJ2-3; no D gene can be assigned with confidence. The DNA sequence reads TGTGCCAGCAGTGCGGGTCGGATTGGCACAGATACGCAGTATTTT. Translation gives CASSAGRIGTDTQYF.